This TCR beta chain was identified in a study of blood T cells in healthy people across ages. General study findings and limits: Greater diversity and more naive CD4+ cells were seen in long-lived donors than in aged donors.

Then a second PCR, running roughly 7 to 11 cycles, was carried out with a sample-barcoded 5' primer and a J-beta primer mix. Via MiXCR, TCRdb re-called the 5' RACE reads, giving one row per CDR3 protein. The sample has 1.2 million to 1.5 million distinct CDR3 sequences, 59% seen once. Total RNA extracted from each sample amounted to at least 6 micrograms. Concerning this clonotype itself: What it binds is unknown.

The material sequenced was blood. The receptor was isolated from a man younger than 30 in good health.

CDR3 nucleotide sequence: TGCGCCAGCAGCCAAGGGACTAGCGGGGGTATAGATACGCAGTATTTT. It specifies CASSQGTSGGIDTQYF. This chain uses TRBV4-1 with TRBJ2-3; 13 nucleotides align to TRBD2. V trimming: 1 base; J trimming: 5 bases; junction bases outside the gene matches: 3. This CDR3 region has 16 residues. The germline V gene encodes CDR1 MGHRA and CDR2 YSYEKL.